Listed here are 21 T cell receptor beta chains from one sample, sequenced in a study of T cells in Graves' hyperthyroidism and ophthalmopathy. Amplification yielded TCR beta CDR3 regions, with RNA transcripts as the source. TCR CDR3 regions were first amplified by RT-PCR with HTBI primers. One entry per CDR3 protein results from TCRdb running MiXCR on the multiplex PCR reads. The table lists over 400,000 distinct CDR3 sequences, about 20% of them singletons, with about 53% in the top ten. Sequenced material: blood. The receptors originated from a woman in her seventies with Graves' ophthalmopathy.

The rearrangement joins TRBV18 to TRBJ2-7; D is unclear. Germline values: CDR1 KGHSH, CDR2 LQKENI. This CDR3 contains 17 residues. Trimming removed 3 bases at V and 2 bases at J, with 20 bases between. This CDR3 reads CASSPPGPRKFAYEQYF. CDR3 sequence (DNA): TGTGCCAGCTCACCTCCCGGCCCAAGAAAGTTTGCCTACGAGCAGTACTTC. Combining the CDR3 with reference TRBV18 and TRBJ2-7 gives the whole variable domain NAGVMQNPRHLVRRRGQEARLRCSPMKGHSHVYWYRQLPEEGLKFMVYLQKENIIDESGMPKERFSAEFPKEGPSILRIQQVVRGDSAAYFCASSPPGPRKFAYEQYFGPGTRLTVT.

Only a few counts were recorded for this clonotype. The chain carries TRBV12-3 or TRBV12-4 and TRBJ2-3, with D maybe TRBD1 (5 bases). The CDR3 has 11 amino acids. V lost 8 bases and J lost 8, with 11 bases in between. The CDR3 DNA follows: TGTGCCAGCGGGGCGCCGGTTACGCAGTATTTT. Residues: CASGAPVTQYF.

The J gene is TRBJ1-4, the V gene TRBV28; D gene uncertain. Per germline, CDR1 MDHEN and CDR2 SYDVKM. The CDR3 has 16 amino acids. The V and J ends lost 4 bases and 6 bases respectively, with 18 bases between them. This CDR3 reads CASSSSSRGLDEKLFF. For the CDR3, the DNA is TGTGCCAGCAGTTCATCCTCCAGAGGCCTTGATGAAAAACTGTTTTTT.

The chain employs TRBV3-1 and TRBJ1-5; 8 positions match TRBD1. Germline V gene lookup returns CDR1 LGHDT and CDR2 YNNKEL (reference sequence). Trimming took 0 bases from V and 6 from J; bases not matched to a gene: 7. CDR3 length: 16 residues. CDR3 nucleotides: TGTGCCAGCAGCCAAGATGCGGCAGGGGGCACTCAGCCCCAGCATTTT. Amino acids: CASSQDAAGGTQPQHF.

This clonotype was counted at least ten times. The CDR3 DNA sequence: TGTGCCAGCAGTCCTGAACTAGCGGACAATGAGCAGTTCTTC. Its translation is CASSPELADNEQFF. This chain uses TRBV28 with TRBJ2-1; TRBD2 agrees at 8 bases. J gave up 5 bases and V 5 bases, and 5 bases lay outside the gene matches. Germline CDR1 reads MDHEN; CDR2 reads SYDVKM. The CDR3 sequence is 14 residues long.

This clonotype was observed many times. The chain joins TRBV7-6 to TRBJ2-5; tentative D call: TRBD1 (5 bases). Germline V gene lookup returns CDR1 SGHVS and CDR2 FNYEAQ. The CDR3 runs to 13 residues. Trimming left V 1 base short and J 5 bases short, with 8 bases between. DNA for the CDR3: TGTGCCAGCAGCTTAGAGACAGCGGAGACCCAGTACTTC. It is translated as CASSLETAETQYF.

This clonotype was seen repeatedly, ten times or more. The chain joins TRBV6-2 or TRBV6-3 to TRBJ2-7, with 11 nucleotides matching TRBD2. Trimming removed 6 bases from V and 5 bases from J; junction bases left unmatched: 6. There are 14 residues in the CDR3. Per germline, CDR1 MNHEY and CDR2 SVGEGT. CDR3 coding DNA: TGTGCCAGCAGCTTAGCGGGAGGGATCGACGAGCAGTACTTC. It translates to CASSLAGGIDEQYF.

V is TRBV5-1 and J is TRBJ2-7; TRBD2 is a possible D gene (5 bases). This CDR3 is built from 14 residues. Per the germline V gene, CDR1 is SGHRS and CDR2 is YFSETQ. The V end lost 4 bases, the J end lost 5 bases, and 16 bases lay between the germline ends. The CDR3 region has the DNA TGCGCCAGCAGCCAGTATGGGAGTATCCACGAGCAGTACTTC. This sequence encodes CASSQYGSIHEQYF.

This clonotype was seen ten or more times. The chain carries TRBV2 and TRBJ2-7; 9 nucleotides line up with TRBD2. The CDR3 length is 16 residues. From germline, CDR1 is SNHLY and CDR2 FYNNEI. Trimming removed 7 bases from V and 4 bases from J; junction bases left unmatched: 14. In nucleotides, the CDR3 is TGTGCCAGCAAGTCGTTAGCGGGGGTGACATATTACGAGCAGTACTTC. Protein: CASKSLAGVTYYEQYF.

Only one count was recorded for this clonotype. J is TRBJ2-2 and V is TRBV28, with D unclear. CDR3 size: 14 residues. The V gene's germline CDR1 is MDHEN and CDR2 SYDVKM. Trimming left V 6 bases short and J 10 bases short, with 18 bases between. The CDR3 bases are TGTGCCAGCAGGCAAAAGGGCCCACTCGAGGAGCTGTTTTTT. As protein: CASRQKGPLEELFF.

The chain recombines TRBV30 with TRBJ2-1; a possible D gene is TRBD2 (6 bases). Trimming took off 1 base at V and 1 base at J, with 8 bases between the two ends. The CDR3 totals 14 residues. Germline V lookup: CDR1 GTSNPN, CDR2 SVGIG (reference sequence). CDR3: CAWSERGSYNEQFF. In DNA form, the CDR3 reads TGTGCCTGGAGTGAACGGGGGTCCTACAATGAGCAGTTCTTC.

The sample holds many counts of this clonotype. The genes are TRBV3-1 and TRBJ2-7; D ambiguous. Trimming took off 5 bases at V and 8 bases at J, with 16 bases between the two ends. Looked up from germline, CDR1 is LGHDT and CDR2 is YNNKEL (reference sequence). This CDR3 spans 13 amino acids. CDR3 protein: CASSEGSGGQQYF. CDR3 coding DNA: TGTGCCAGCAGCGAAGGGTCCGGCGGCCAGCAGTACTTC.

The rearrangement uses TRBV9 and TRBJ2-7; a weak D match, TRBD1 (6 bases). Trimming shortened V by 3 bases and J by 0 bases, and 10 bases separated the two germline ends. There are 14 residues in the CDR3. Germline V lookup: CDR1 SGDLS, CDR2 YYNGEE. The DNA for the CDR3 is TGTGCCAGCAGCGCCTCGGACAGCTCCTACGAGCAGTACTTC. It is translated as CASSASDSSYEQYF. Variable domain in full (rest from reference TRBV9 and TRBJ2-7): DSGVTQTPKHLITATGQRVTLRCSPRSGDLSVYWYQQSLDQGLQFLIQYYNGEERAKGNILERFSAQQFPDLHSELNLSSLELGDSALYFCASSASDSSYEQYFGPGTRLTVT.

The rearrangement uses TRBV12-5 and TRBJ2-7; D is ambiguous. Germline V gives CDR1 LGHNT, CDR2 FRNRAP. The CDR3 contains 13 residues. Trimming cost V 7 bases and J 0 bases, with 10 bases left between them. CDR3 nucleotide sequence: TGTGCTAGTGCCCTAGACAACTCCTACGAGCAGTACTTC. Translating it yields CASALDNSYEQYF.

The V call is TRBV5-5, the J call TRBJ2-3; TRBD2 is a possible D gene (5 bases). Germline V gene data show CDR1 as SGHKS and CDR2 as YYEKEE (reference sequence). Trimming removed 4 bases from V and 2 bases from J, with 17 bases in between. The CDR3 runs 16 residues. The CDR3 nucleotides are TGTGCCAGCAGCCCCCGGGGTCACCTCTCCACAGATACGCAGTATTTT. Amino acid sequence: CASSPRGHLSTDTQYF. Full variable domain (rest looked up from reference TRBV5-5 and TRBJ2-3): DAGVTQSPTHLIKTRGQQVTLRCSPISGHKSVSWYQQVLGQGPQFIFQYYEKEERGRGNFPDRFSARQFPNYSSELNVNALLLGDSALYLCASSPRGHLSTDTQYFGPGTRLTVL.

This clonotype occurred many times. This rearrangement joins TRBV5-1 to TRBJ2-1; maybe TRBD1 (6 bases). From germline, CDR1 is SGHRS and CDR2 YFSETQ. V lost 5 bases, J lost 4 bases, and 13 bases lay in between. The CDR3 spans 14 residues. The CDR3: CASRARDKYNEQFF. The CDR3 coding sequence is TGCGCCAGCAGGGCCCGGGACAAATACAATGAGCAGTTCTTC.

As for this clonotype: A read error is possible here, since a much larger clone lies one base away. It is likely a read error, because the conserved phenylalanine at the end of the CDR3 is missing. The rearrangement uses TRBV7-2 and TRBJ1-1; the D gene is possibly TRBD1 (5 bases). Germline values: CDR1 SGHTA, CDR2 FQGNSA. This CDR3 is 15 amino acids long. V dropped 1 base and J dropped 4 bases, with 13 bases sitting between them. CDR3 nucleotides: TGTGCCAGCAGCTTAGTAGGAGGGGCAGGCACTGAAGCTTTCCTT. It translates to CASSLVGGAGTEAFL.

The sample holds many counts of this clonotype. This chain joins TRBV11-3 and TRBJ2-1; D unclear. Trimming took off 3 bases at V and 2 bases at J, with 5 bases between the two ends. The CDR3 is 13 amino acids. Germline CDR1 is SGHNT and CDR2 is YENEEA. CDR3 DNA: TGTGCCAGCAGCTTCGGAACCTACAATGAGCAGTTCTTC. Translation gives CASSFGTYNEQFF.

This clonotype was detected ten times or more. V is TRBV12-3 or TRBV12-4 and J is TRBJ2-7; 12 bases match TRBD1. The CDR3 contains 14 residues. J lost 3 bases, V lost 6 bases, and 3 bases had no gene match. CDR3 sequence (DNA): TGTGCCAGCAGGGGGACAGGGGGCTTCTACGAGCAGTACTTC. Translating it yields CASRGTGGFYEQYF.

This clonotype showed up just a few times. The rearrangement joins TRBV28 to TRBJ1-5; possible D gene TRBD1, 5 bases. The CDR3 length is 15 residues. Germline assignment: CDR1 MDHEN and CDR2 SYDVKM. V lost 7 bases, J lost 1 base, and 14 bases lay in between. CDR3 sequence reads: CASTLGGVSNQPQHF. In DNA form, the CDR3 reads TGTGCCAGCACCCTGGGAGGGGTCAGCAATCAGCCCCAGCATTTT.

This clonotype was recorded at least ten times. The CDR3 DNA sequence: TGTGCCAGCTCAGCGGGACAGGGGAACACTGAAGCTTTCTTT. Its protein is CASSAGQGNTEAFF. This chain joins TRBV18 and TRBJ1-1; 9 positions agree with TRBD1. The CDR3 consists of 14 residues. CDR1 is KGHSH, CDR2 LQKENI, per germline. J gave up 1 base and V 5 bases, and 2 bases lay outside the gene matches.